One T cell receptor (beta chain) is described in this entry. The antigen is unknown. This sample is drawn from a study of cytomegalovirus exposure and HLA in healthy donors. Study-level findings and limits: An analysis done earlier found most TCR beta V segments productive about 87% or about 30% of the time. Some V segments (TRBV6-2 and TRBV6-3 among them) were excluded as indistinguishable. For most TCR sequences rarity was the rule, although some public TCRs occurred in many donors.

With 60 Vbeta and 13 Jbeta primers, the PCR was carried out. Authors' data handling: Around 80 million unique TCR beta chains, about 10 million of them shared, were counted by a later analysis. Only in-frame clones appear in the TCRdb table, and some are missing; sequencing was by immunoSEQ multiplex PCR. The DNA was the basis for D and trimming; V, J and clone size are from that table. The table records around 90,000 clones, 85% of them present only once. V was cut by 8 bases and J by 3 bases, with 11 bases left in between. This CDR3 contains 12 residues. Germline V gene sequence: CDR1 MDHEN, CDR2 SYDVKM.

The clonotype was recovered from a man between 35 and 55 years old in good health and CMV-seropositive. Sequences were obtained from PBMCs. The genes are TRBV28 and TRBJ2-7; TRBD1 might be the D (6 bases). The CDR3 loop is CASGLQGYEQYF. In DNA, the CDR3 is TGTGCCAGCGGGTTACAGGGCTACGAGCAGTACTTC. The full variable domain, rest sourced from reference TRBV28 and TRBJ2-7, is DVKVTQSSRYLVKRTGEKVFLECVQDMDHENMFWYRQDPGLGLRLIYFSYDVKMKEKGDIPEGYSVSREKKERFSLILESASTNQTSMYLCASGLQGYEQYFGPGTRLTVT.